The 3 T cell receptor beta chains below were found in one sample sequenced in a study of blood T cell repertoires in COVID-19. The protocol was immunoSEQ multiplex PCR, while the TCRdb copy is restricted to in-frame clones and leaves out a portion. The data hold more than 65,000 clones, with around three quarters observed a single time. The specimen was peripheral blood. The receptor source for this set is a woman aged 70-85 years with acute or convalescent COVID-19.

The J gene is TRBJ2-3, the V gene TRBV9; D perhaps matches TRBD2 (6 bases). The CDR3 spans 15 residues. Germline V gene sequence: CDR1 SGDLS, CDR2 YYNGEE. The germline V and J ends were trimmed by 4 bases and 2 bases, with 14 bases remaining between them. The CDR3 sequence: CASSQRVSPTDTQYF. CDR3 DNA: TGTGCCAGCAGCCAGCGGGTTTCGCCCACAGATACGCAGTATTTT. Supplemented by reference TRBV9 and TRBJ2-3, the full variable domain reads DSGVTQTPKHLITATGQRVTLRCSPRSGDLSVYWYQQSLDQGLQFLIQYYNGEERAKGNILERFSAQQFPDLHSELNLSSLELGDSALYFCASSQRVSPTDTQYFGPGTRLTVL.

The rearrangement uses TRBV5-4 and TRBJ1-2; TRBD1 is a possible D gene (5 bases). The V end lost 4 bases, the J end lost 3 bases, and 10 bases lay between the germline ends. The CDR3 loop spans 13 amino acids. Germline-derived CDR1 and CDR2 are SGHNT and YYREEE (reference sequence). CDR3 sequence (DNA): TGTGCCAGCAGCCAGACAGTGGACTATGGCTACACCTTC. Encoded protein: CASSQTVDYGYTF.

This clone was seen a handful of times. The chain employs TRBV6-5 and TRBJ1-1, with TRBD1 as a possible D gene (6 bases). This CDR3 has 13 residues. Trimming removed 6 bases from V and 0 bases from J, with 8 bases in between. The germline CDR1 and CDR2 sequences are MNHEY and SVGAGI. CDR3 protein: CASSGQMNTEAFF. Here the CDR3 DNA reads TGTGCCAGCAGCGGACAGATGAACACTGAAGCTTTCTTT.